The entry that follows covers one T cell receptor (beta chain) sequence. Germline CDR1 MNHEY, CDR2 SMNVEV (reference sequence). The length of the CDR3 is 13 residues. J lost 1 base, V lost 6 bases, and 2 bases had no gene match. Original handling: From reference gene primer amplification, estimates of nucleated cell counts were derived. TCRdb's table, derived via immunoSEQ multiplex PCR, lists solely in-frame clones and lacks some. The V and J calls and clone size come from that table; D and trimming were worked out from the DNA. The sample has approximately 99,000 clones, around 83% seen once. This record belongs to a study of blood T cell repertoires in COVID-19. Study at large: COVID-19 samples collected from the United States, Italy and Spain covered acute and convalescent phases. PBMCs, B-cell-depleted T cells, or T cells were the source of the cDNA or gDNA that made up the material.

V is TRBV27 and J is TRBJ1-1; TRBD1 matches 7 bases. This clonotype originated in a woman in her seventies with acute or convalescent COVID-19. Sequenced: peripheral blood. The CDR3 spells CASRDRQNTEAFF. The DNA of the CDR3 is TGTGCCAGCAGGGACAGGCAGAACACTGAAGCTTTCTTT.